This is a list of T cell receptor beta chains from one sample in a study of blood T cell repertoires in COVID-19. Data came from immunoSEQ multiplex PCR; TCRdb stores just in-frame clones and leaves some out. The sample lists under 300,000 clones, 75% to 95% occurring once. Source material: PBMCs or T cells enriched from blood (not recorded which). These receptor sequences come from a woman between 18 and 29 years old who had recovered from COVID-19. CDR3s leave out the opening cysteine and the closing phenylalanine or tryptophan.

>TRBJ1-3|TRBV7-8
ASSADGGYGNTIY
>TRBJ1-5|TRBV6-5
ASSLNPRGNQPQH
>TRBJ1-2|TRBV7-9
ASSSYSGSKGYT
>TRBJ1-2|TRBV7-2
ASSLQGAANYGYT
>TRBJ2-3|TRBV10-1
ASSVGAISTDTQY
>TRBJ1-2|TRBV4-1
ASSQDSTANYGYT
>TRBJ2-1|TRBV11-2
ASSLSGSSYNEQF
>TRBJ1-2|TRBV2
ASSPLDGYT
>TRBJ2-7|TRBV28
ASSLLQGSY
>TRBJ1-2|TRBV2
ASSEVYYGYT
>TRBJ2-1|TRBV6-5
ASSYRTSGYNEQF
>TRBJ1-3|TRBV5-6
ASSLAAGGSGNTIY
>TRBJ2-5|TRBV11-3
ASSLSGGALGETQY
>TRBJ1-5|TRBV20-1
SASRDSKQPQH
>TRBJ2-2|TRBV11-2
ASSLARGTGELF
>TRBJ1-3|TRBV11-2
ASSLDAGQGASSGNTIY
>TRBJ2-1|TRBV5-1
ASSLNRGRVLNEQF
>TRBJ1-2|TRBV2
ASSPGTGEGYT
>TRBJ2-3|TRBV5-1
ASSLDLASGSYTQY
>TRBJ1-3|TRBV19
ASSIGGTFSGNTIY
>TRBJ2-1|TRBV28
ASSPWTGGARNEQF
>TRBJ1-6|TRBV12-5
ASGLDGAGSPLH
>TRBJ1-2|TRBV7-9
ASSPQANYGYT
>TRBJ1-1|TRBV19
ASSIPWGGRGTEAF
>TRBJ2-3|TRBV7-9
ASSLAGLDTDTQY
>TRBJ1-5|TRBV12-3/TRBV12-4
ASSPGNQPQH
>TRBJ2-2|TRBV19
ASSIVWDTDTGELF
>TRBJ2-2|TRBV5-1
ASRGQEANTGELF
>TRBJ2-3|TRBV2
ASSAVTASTDTQY
>TRBJ2-5|TRBV5-1
ASSTQTGTSETQY
>TRBJ2-5|TRBV25-1
ASRGTAQETQY
>TRBJ2-1|TRBV3-1/TRBV3-2
ASSGTVNSYNEQF
>TRBJ1-1|TRBV19
ASKEIPGGEAF
>TRBJ1-2|TRBV3-1/TRBV3-2
ASSHGQGAYGYT
>TRBJ1-2|TRBV27
ASSLSGTGGHYGYT
>TRBJ1-2|TRBV12-3/TRBV12-4
ASADTGLPYT
>TRBJ1-1|TRBV9
ASSKQGHTEAF
>TRBJ2-7|TRBV27
ASSLGPEGYEQY
>TRBJ2-7|TRBV6-6
ASSYNGYEQY
>TRBJ1-1|TRBV24-1
ATSGGESLNTEAF
>TRBJ1-2|TRBV7-9
ASSLDSRRDYGYT
>TRBJ1-2|TRBV24-1
ATSGTGTAFRGYT
>TRBJ1-2|TRBV4-1
ASSQETRGSGYT
>TRBJ2-2|TRBV5-1
ASSFDTGELF
>TRBJ1-2|TRBV11-3
ASSTITGVINYGYT
>TRBJ2-1|TRBV5-5
ASSRSGGAVNEQF
>TRBJ1-2|TRBV29-1
SVYRGRVDGYT
>TRBJ2-3|TRBV5-4
ASRSGGADTQY
>TRBJ1-4|TRBV19
ASRTLATNEKLF